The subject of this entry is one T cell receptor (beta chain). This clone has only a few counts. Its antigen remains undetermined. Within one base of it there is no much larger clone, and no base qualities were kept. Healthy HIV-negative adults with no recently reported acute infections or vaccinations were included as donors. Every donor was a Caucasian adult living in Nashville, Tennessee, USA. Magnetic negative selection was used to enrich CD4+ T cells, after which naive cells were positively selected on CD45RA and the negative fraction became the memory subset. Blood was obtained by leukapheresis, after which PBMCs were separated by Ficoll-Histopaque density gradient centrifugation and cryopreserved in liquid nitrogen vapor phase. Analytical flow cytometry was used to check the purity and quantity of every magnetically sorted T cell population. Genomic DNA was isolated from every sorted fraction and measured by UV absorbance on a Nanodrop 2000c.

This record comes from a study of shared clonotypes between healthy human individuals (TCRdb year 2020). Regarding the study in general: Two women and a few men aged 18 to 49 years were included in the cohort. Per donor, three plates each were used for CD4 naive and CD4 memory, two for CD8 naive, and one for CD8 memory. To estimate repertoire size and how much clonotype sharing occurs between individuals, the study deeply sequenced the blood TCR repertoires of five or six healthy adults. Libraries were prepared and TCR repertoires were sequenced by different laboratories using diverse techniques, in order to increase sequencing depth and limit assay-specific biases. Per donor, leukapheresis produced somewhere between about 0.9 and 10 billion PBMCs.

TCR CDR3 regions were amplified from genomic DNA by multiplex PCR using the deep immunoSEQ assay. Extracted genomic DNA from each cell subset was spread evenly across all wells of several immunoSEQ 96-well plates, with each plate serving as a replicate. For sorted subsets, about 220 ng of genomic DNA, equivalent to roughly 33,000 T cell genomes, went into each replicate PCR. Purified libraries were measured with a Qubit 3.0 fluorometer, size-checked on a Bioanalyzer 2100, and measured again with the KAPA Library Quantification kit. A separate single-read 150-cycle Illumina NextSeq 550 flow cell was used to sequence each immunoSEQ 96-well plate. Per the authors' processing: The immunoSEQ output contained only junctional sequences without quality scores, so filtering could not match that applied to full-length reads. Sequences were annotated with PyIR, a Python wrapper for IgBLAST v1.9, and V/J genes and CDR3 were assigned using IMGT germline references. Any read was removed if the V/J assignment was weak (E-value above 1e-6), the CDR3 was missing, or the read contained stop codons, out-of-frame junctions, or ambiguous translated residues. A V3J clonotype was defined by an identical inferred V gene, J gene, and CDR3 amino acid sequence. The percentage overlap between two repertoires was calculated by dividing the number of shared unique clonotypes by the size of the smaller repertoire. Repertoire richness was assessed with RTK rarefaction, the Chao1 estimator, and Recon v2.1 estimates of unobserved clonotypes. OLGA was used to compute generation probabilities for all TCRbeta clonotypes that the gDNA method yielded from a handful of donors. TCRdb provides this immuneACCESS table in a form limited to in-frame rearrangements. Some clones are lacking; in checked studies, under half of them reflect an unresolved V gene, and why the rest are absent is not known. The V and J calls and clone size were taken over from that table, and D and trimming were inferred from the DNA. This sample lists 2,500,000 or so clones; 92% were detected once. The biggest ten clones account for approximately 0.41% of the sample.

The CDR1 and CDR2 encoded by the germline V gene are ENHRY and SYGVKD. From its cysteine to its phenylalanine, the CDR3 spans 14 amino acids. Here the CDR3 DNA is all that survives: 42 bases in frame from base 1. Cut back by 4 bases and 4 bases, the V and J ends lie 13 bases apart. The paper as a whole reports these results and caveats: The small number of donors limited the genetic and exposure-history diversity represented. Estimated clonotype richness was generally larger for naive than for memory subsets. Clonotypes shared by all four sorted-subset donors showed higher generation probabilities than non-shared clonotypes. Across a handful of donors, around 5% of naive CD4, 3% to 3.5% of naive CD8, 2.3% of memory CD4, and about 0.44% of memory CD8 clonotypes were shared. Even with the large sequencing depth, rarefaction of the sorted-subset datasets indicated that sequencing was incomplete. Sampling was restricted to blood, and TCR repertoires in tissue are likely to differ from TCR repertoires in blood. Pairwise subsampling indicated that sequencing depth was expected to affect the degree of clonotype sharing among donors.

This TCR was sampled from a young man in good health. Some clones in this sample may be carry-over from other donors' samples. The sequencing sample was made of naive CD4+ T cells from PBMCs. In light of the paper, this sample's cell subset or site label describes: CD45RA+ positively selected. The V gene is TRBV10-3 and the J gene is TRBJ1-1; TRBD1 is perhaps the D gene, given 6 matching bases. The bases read TGTGCCATCAGTGTCTTAGAACAGGGCACTGAAGCTTTCTTT. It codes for CAISVLEQGTEAFF.